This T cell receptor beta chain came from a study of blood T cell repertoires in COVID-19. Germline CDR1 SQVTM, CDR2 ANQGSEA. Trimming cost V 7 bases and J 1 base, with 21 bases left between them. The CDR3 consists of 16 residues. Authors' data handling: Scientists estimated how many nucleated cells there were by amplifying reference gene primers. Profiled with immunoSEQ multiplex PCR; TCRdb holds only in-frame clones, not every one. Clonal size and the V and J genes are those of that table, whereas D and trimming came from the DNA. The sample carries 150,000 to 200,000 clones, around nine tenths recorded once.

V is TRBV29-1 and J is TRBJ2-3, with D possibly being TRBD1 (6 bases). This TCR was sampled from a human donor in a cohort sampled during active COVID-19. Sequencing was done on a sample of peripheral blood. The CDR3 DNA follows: TGCAGCGCCCAAGGTACCGGGGCAGGGGGCACAGATACGCAGTATTTT. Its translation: CSAQGTGAGGTDTQYF.